This T cell receptor beta chain was retrieved from a study of patients and donors after allogeneic stem cell transplantation. TCRdb re-analysed the RT-PCR reads in MiXCR, keeping a single row per CDR3 protein. The table has 150,000 to 200,000 distinct CDR3 sequences, 24% seen once. This CDR3 is built from 15 residues. V was cut by 0 bases and J by 10 bases, with 13 bases left in between. Per the germline V gene, CDR1 is SEHNR and CDR2 is FQNEAQ (reference sequence). V usage is TRBV7-9 and J usage is TRBJ1-6; D remains ambiguous. The sequenced sample consisted of blood, either unsorted or a sorted T cell fraction (not recorded which). The clonotype originates from a human donor who was either an allogeneic HSCT recipient or a stem cell or donor lymphocyte infusion donor (not recorded which). It is not recorded whose cells these are; they may come from a transplant donor. The DNA of the CDR3 is TGTGCCAGCAGCTTAGCGAAAGATCTGTCATCACCCCTCCACTTT. Protein product: CASSLAKDLSSPLHF. Using reference TRBV7-9 and TRBJ1-6 for the parts outside the CDR3, the full variable domain is DTGVSQNPRHKITKRGQNVTFRCDPISEHNRLYWYRQTLGQGPEFLTYFQNEAQLEKSRLLSDRFSAERPKGSFSTLEIQRTEQGDSAMYLCASSLAKDLSSPLHFGNGTRLTVT.